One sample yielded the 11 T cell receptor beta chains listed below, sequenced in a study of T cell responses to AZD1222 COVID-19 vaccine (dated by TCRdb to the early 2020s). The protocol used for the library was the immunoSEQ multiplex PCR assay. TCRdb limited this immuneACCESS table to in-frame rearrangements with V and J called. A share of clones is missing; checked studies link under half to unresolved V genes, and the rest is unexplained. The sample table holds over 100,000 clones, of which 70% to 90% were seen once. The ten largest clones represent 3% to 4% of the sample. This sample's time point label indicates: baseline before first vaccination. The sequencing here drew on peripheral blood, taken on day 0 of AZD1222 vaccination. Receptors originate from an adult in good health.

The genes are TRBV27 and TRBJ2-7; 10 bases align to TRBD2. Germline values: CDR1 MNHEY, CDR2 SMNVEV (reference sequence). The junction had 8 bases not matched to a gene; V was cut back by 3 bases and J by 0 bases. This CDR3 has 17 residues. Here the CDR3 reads CASSFLAGGLHSYEQYF. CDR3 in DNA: TGTGCCAGCAGTTTTTTAGCGGGGGGCCTCCACTCCTACGAGCAGTACTTC.

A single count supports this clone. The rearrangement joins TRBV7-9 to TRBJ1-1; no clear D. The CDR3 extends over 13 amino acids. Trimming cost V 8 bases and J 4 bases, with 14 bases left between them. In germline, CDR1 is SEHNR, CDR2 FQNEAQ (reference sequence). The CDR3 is CASPLSDLTEAFF. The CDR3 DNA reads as TGTGCCAGCCCCCTATCTGACCTCACTGAAGCTTTCTTT.

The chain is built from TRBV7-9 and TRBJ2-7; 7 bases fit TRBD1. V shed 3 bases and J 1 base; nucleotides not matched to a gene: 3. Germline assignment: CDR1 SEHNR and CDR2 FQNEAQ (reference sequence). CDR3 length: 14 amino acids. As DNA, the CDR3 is TGTGCCAGCAGCTTCGGGGACAGTTCCTACGAGCAGTACTTC. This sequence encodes CASSFGDSSYEQYF.

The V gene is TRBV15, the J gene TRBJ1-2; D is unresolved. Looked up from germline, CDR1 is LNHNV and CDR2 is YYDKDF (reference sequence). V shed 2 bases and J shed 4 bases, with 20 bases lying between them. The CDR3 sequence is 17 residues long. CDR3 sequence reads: CATSRTKGLPGPYGYTF. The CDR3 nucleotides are TGTGCCACCAGCAGAACAAAAGGACTCCCCGGCCCCTATGGCTACACCTTC.

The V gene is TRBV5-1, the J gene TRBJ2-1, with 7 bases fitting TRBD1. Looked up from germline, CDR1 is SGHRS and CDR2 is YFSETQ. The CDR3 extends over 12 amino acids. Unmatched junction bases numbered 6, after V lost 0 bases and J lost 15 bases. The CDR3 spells CASSLVDRAPFF. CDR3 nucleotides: TGCGCCAGCAGCTTGGTAGACAGGGCTCCGTTCTTC.

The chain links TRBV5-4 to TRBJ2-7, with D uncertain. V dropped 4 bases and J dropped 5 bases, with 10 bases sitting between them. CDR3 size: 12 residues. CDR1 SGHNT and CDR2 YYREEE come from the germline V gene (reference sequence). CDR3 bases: TGTGCCAGCAGCGTGGACGGTAACGAGCAGTACTTC. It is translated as CASSVDGNEQYF.

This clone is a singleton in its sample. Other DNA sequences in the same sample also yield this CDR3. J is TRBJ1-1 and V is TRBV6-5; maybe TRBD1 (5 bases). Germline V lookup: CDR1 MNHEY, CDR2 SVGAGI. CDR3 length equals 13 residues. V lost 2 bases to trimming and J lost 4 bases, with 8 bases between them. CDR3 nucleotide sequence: TGTGCCAGCAGTTACGGGGGTGGCACTGAAGCTTTCTTT. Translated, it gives CASSYGGGTEAFF.

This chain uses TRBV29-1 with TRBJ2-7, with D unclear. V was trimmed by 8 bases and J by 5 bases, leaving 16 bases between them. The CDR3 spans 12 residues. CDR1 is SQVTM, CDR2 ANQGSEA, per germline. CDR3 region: CSSASGSNEQYF. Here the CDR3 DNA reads TGCAGCTCGGCCTCCGGGTCCAACGAGCAGTACTTC.

CDR3: CASSVPRPKGGLEDTQYF. CDR3 nucleotides: TGTGCCAGCAGCGTCCCCCGTCCCAAGGGAGGACTGGAGGATACGCAGTATTTT. The chain recombines TRBV9 with TRBJ2-3; perhaps TRBD2 as D (6 bases). CDR3 size: 18 residues. Trimming cost V 2 bases and J 6 bases, with 25 bases left between them. The germline CDR1 and CDR2 sequences are SGDLS and YYNGEE. The full variable domain, in which reference TRBV9 and TRBJ2-3 provide the parts outside the CDR3, is DSGVTQTPKHLITATGQRVTLRCSPRSGDLSVYWYQQSLDQGLQFLIQYYNGEERAKGNILERFSAQQFPDLHSELNLSSLELGDSALYFCASSVPRPKGGLEDTQYFGPGTRLTVL.

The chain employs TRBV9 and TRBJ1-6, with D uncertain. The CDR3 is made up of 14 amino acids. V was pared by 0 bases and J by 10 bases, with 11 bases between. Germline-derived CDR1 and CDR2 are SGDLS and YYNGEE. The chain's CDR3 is CASSVVGGQSPLHF. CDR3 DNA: TGTGCCAGCAGCGTAGTAGGAGGGCAGTCACCCCTCCACTTT.

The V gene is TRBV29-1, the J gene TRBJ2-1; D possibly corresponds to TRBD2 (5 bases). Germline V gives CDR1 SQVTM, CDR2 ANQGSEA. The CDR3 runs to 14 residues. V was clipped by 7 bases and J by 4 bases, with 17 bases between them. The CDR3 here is CSAREGEQYNEQFF. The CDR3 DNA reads TGCAGCGCTCGAGAGGGAGAGCAGTACAATGAGCAGTTCTTC.